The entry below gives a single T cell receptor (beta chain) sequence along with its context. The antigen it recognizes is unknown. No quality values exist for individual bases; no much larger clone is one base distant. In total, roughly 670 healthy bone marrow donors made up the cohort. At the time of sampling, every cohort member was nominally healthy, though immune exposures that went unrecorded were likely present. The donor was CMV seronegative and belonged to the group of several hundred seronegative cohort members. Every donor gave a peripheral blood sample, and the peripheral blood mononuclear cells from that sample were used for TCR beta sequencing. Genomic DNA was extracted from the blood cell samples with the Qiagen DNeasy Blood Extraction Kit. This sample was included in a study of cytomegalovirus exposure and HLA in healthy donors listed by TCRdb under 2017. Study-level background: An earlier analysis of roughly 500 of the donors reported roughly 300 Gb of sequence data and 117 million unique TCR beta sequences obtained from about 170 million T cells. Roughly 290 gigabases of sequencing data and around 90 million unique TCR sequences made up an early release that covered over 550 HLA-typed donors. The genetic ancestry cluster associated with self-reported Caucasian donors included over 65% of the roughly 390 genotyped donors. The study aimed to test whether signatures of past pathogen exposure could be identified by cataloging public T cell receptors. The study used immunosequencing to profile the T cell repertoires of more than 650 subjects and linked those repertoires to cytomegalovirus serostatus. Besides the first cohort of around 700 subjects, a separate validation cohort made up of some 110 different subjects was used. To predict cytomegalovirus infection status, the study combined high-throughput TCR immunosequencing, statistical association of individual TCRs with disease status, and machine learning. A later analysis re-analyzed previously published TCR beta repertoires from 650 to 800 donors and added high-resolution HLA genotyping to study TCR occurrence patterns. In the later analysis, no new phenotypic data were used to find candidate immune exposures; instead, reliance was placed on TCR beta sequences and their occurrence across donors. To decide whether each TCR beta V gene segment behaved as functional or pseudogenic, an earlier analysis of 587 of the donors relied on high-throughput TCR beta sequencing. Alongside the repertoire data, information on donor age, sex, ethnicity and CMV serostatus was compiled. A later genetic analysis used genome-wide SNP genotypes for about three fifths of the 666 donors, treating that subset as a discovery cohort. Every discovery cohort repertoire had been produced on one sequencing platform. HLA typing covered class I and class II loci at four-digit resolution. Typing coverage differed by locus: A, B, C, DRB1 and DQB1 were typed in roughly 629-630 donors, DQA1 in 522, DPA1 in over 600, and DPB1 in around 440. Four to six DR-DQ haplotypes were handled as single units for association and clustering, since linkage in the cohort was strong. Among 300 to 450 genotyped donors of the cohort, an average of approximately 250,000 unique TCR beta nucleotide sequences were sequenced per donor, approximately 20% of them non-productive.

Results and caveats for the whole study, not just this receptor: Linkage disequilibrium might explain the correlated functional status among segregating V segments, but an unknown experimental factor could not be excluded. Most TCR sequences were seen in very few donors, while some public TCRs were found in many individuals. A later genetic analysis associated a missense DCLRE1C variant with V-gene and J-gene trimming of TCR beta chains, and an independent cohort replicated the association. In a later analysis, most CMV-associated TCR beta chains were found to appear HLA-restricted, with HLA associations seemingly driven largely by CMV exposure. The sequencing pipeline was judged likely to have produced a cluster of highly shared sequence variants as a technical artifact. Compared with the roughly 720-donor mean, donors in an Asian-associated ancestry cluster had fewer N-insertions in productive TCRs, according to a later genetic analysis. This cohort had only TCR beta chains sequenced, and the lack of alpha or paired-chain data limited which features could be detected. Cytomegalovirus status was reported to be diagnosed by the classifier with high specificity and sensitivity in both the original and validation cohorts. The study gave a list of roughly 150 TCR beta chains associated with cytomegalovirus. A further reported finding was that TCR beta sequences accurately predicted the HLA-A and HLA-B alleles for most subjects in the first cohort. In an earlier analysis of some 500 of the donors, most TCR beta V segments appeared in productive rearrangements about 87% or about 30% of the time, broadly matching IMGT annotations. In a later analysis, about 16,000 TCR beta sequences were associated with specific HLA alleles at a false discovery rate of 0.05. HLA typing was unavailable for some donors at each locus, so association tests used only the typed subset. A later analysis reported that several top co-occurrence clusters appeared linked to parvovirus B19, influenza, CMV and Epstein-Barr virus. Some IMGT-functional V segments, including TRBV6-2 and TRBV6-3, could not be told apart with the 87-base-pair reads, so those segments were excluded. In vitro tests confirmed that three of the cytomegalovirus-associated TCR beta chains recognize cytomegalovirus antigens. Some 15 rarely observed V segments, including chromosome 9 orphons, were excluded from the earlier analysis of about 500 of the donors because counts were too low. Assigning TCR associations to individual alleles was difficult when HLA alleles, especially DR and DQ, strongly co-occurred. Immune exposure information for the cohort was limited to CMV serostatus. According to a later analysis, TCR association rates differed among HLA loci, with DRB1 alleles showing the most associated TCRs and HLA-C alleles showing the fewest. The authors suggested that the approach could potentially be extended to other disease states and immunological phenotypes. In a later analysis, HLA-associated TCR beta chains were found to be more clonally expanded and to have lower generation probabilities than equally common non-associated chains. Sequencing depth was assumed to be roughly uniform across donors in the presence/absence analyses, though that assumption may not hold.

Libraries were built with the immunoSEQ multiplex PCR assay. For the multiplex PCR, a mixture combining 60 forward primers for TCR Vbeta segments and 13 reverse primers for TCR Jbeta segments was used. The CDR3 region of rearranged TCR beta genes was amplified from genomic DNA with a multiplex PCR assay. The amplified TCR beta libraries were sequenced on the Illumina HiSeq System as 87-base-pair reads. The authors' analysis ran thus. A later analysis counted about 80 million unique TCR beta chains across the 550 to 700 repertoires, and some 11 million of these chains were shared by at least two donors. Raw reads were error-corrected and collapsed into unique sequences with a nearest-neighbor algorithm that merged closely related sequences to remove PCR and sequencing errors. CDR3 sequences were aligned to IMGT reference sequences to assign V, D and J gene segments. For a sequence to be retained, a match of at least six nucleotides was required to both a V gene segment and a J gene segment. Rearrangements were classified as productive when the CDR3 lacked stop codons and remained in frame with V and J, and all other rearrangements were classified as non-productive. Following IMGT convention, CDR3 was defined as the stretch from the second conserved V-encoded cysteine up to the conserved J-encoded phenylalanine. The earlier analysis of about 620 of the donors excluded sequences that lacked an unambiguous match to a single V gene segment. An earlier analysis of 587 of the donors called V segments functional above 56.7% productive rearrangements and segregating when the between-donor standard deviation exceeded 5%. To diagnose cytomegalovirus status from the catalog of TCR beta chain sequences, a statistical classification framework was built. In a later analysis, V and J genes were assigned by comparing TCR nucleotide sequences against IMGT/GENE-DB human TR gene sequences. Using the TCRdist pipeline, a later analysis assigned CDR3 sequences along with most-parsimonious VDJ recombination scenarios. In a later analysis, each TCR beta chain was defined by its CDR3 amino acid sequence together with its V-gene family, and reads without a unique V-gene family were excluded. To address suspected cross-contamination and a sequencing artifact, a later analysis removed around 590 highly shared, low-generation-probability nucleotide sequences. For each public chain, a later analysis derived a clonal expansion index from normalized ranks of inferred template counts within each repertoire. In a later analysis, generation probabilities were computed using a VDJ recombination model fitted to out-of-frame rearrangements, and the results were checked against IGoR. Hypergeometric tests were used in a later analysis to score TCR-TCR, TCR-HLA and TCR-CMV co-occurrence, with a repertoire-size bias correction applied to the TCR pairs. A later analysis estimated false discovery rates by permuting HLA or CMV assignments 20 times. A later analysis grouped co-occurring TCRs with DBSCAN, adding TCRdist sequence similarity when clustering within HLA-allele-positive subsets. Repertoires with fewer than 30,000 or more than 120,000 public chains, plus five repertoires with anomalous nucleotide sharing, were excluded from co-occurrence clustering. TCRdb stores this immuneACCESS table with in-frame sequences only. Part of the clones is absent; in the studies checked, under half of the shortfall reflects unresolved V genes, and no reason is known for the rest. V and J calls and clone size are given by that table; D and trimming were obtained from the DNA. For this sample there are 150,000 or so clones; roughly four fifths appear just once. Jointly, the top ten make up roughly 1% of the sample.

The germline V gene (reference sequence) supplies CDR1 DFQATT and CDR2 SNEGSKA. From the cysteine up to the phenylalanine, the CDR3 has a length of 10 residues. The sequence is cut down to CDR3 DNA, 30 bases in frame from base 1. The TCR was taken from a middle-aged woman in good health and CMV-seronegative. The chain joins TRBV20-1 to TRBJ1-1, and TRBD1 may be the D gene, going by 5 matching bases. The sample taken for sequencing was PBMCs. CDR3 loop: CGGYNTEAFF. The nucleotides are TGCGGGGGGTACAACACTGAAGCTTTCTTT.